In this sample, the clone carrying this TCR beta chain turned up a few times. Its antigen remains unknown. Template switching introduced a universal primer site, and the cDNA bore unique molecular identifiers. TCRdb re-derived calls from the 5' RACE reads in MiXCR, one entry per CDR3 protein. Here the sample spans 350,000 or so distinct CDR3 sequences, more than 9% being singletons. From germline, CDR1 is MDHEN and CDR2 SYDVKM. The CDR3 is 17 residues long. Between the trimmed V and J ends, which lost 3 bases and 5 bases, there was a span of 22 bases. The record originates from a study of identical twins. Points from the study as a whole: The study found excess low generation probability among twin-shared out-of-frame alpha sequences. Where beta out-of-frame sequences were concerned, excess twin sharing was weaker.

This sample was also put to use in a study of yellow fever vaccine responses in identical twins. That report adds: Reportedly, the response of twins' T cells to the vaccine seemed partly convergent, partly personalized.

The source of this sequence is a woman aged 18-30 years in good health. The chain carries TRBV28 and TRBJ2-5; TRBD2 is a possible D gene (5 bases). The sequenced sample was CD8+ T cells sorted from blood. The CDR3: CASSFPLKQSGAETQYF. The CDR3 nucleotides are TGTGCCAGCAGTTTCCCCTTGAAGCAAAGCGGAGCGGAGACCCAGTACTTC.